This T cell receptor (beta chain) was captured by sequencing in a study of OX40 agonist ivuxolimab in advanced cancers. Germline-derived CDR1 and CDR2 are MDHEN and SYDVKM. The CDR3 length is 16 residues. J was trimmed by 6 bases and V by 5 bases; bases with no gene match: 9. This table comes from immunoSEQ multiplex PCR, and its TCRdb copy is limited to in-frame clones, with some not included. The sample records 80,000 to 95,000 clones, 70% to 90% being singletons. The clonotype was recovered from an adult with an advanced solid tumor such as melanoma, head and neck, liver or kidney cancer. This chain uses TRBV28 with TRBJ1-4; 10 bases fit TRBD1. Sequencing used CD4+ or CD8+ T cells sorted from blood, obtained in a trial of the OX40 agonist ivuxolimab. CDR3 loop: CASSARTGGRDEKLFF. The DNA of the CDR3 is TGTGCCAGCAGTGCCCGGACAGGGGGTCGGGATGAAAAACTGTTTTTT.